The T cell receptor beta chain described here comes from a study of blood T cell repertoires in COVID-19. Method: immunoSEQ multiplex PCR; TCRdb's copy keeps in-frame clones and lacks some. The sample includes 45,000 to 65,000 clones, around 80% of them seen just once. From germline, CDR1 is SEHNR and CDR2 FQNEAQ (reference sequence). The CDR3 totals 15 residues. Unmatched junction bases numbered 10, after V lost 5 bases and J lost 4 bases. The rearrangement joins TRBV7-9 to TRBJ2-5; 7 bases line up with TRBD1. The source material was peripheral blood. The sequence was collected from a man younger than 40 with COVID-19, enrolled during active disease. The CDR3 DNA reads TGTGCCAGCAGCCCAAGACAGGGTGCGCGAGAGACCCAGTACTTC. It yields the protein CASSPRQGARETQYF. The full variable domain, its missing parts supplied by reference TRBV7-9 and TRBJ2-5, is DTGVSQNPRHKITKRGQNVTFRCDPISEHNRLYWYRQTLGQGPEFLTYFQNEAQLEKSRLLSDRFSAERPKGSFSTLEIQRTEQGDSAMYLCASSPRQGARETQYFGPGTRLLVL.